These 8 T cell receptor beta chains were all obtained from the same sample, sequenced in a study of blood T cell repertoires in COVID-19. Here immunoSEQ multiplex PCR was the method, and the copy in TCRdb shows in-frame clones only, minus some. In the table there are approximately 240,000 clones, roughly 81% of which are singletons. Source material: peripheral blood. The receptors originated from a man aged 50-59 years who had recovered from COVID-19.

The J gene is TRBJ2-7, the V gene TRBV27, with 8 bases that match TRBD1. The CDR3 is made up of 14 amino acids. Losses at the gene ends were 6 bases for V and 4 bases for J; bases not matched to a gene: 8. Germline loops: CDR1 MNHEY, CDR2 SMNVEV (reference sequence). For the CDR3, the DNA is TGTGCCAGCAGGGACAGGGATATGGGGTACGAGCAGTACTTC. Translated, it gives CASRDRDMGYEQYF.

V usage is TRBV10-3 and J usage is TRBJ2-7; possibly TRBD2 for D (6 bases). This CDR3 has 12 residues. Looked up from germline, CDR1 is ENHRY and CDR2 is SYGVKD. Between the trimmed V and J ends, which lost 5 bases and 2 bases, there was a span of 7 bases. The CDR3 DNA reads as TGTGCCATCAGTCCGGGGGCCTACGAGCAGTACTTC. The encoded protein is CAISPGAYEQYF.

This clone was detected once. The chain couples TRBV27 to TRBJ1-1; possible D gene TRBD1, 6 bases. Trimming left V 5 bases short and J 1 base short, with 17 bases between. The CDR3 spans 16 residues. CDR1 is MNHEY and CDR2 is SMNVEV in the germline V gene (reference sequence). The CDR3 here is CASSAQGAGKNTEAFF. In DNA form, the CDR3 reads TGTGCCAGCAGTGCACAGGGAGCGGGGAAGAACACTGAAGCTTTCTTT.

This clone was recorded once. The chain has TRBV19 and TRBJ2-6; TRBD2 might be the D (5 bases). Germline lookup yields CDR1 LNHDA and CDR2 SQIVND (reference sequence). The CDR3 loop spans 17 amino acids. The germline V and J ends were trimmed by 3 bases and 0 bases, with 12 bases remaining between them. CDR3: CASSIPASPSGANVLTF. In nucleotides, the CDR3 is TGTGCCAGTAGTATTCCCGCTAGCCCCTCTGGGGCCAACGTCCTGACTTTC.

The chain has TRBV11-3 and TRBJ2-7; TRBD2 is a possible D gene (6 bases). V was trimmed by 1 base and J by 0 bases, leaving 16 bases between them. Germline V gene data show CDR1 as SGHNT and CDR2 as YENEEA. The CDR3 spans 17 residues. The CDR3 coding sequence is TGTGCCAGCAGCTTAGTGGCCTTGAGCGGGCACTCCTACGAGCAGTACTTC. Encoded protein: CASSLVALSGHSYEQYF. The full variable domain, its missing parts supplied by reference TRBV11-3 and TRBJ2-7, is EAGVVQSPRYKIIEKKQPVAFWCNPISGHNTLYWYLQNLGQGPELLIRYENEEAVDDSQLPKDRFSAERLKGVDSTLKIQPAELGDSAVYLCASSLVALSGHSYEQYFGPGTRLTVT.

This clone was seen more than once but under ten times. The rearrangement joins TRBV9 to TRBJ2-7; 12 bases align to TRBD2. This CDR3 is 16 amino acids long. Trimming at V came to 0 bases and at J to 5 bases, leaving 6 bases not matched to a gene. Germline values: CDR1 SGDLS, CDR2 YYNGEE. The DNA of the CDR3 is TGTGCCAGCAGCGTAGCACTAGCGGGAGGAAGGAACGAGCAGTACTTC. Translating it yields CASSVALAGGRNEQYF.

V gene TRBV2 combines with J gene TRBJ2-7, with 9 bases lining up with TRBD1. V was pared by 6 bases and J by 3 bases, with 0 bases of the junction left unmatched. CDR3 length: 12 residues. Germline V gene sequence: CDR1 SNHLY, CDR2 FYNNEI. In nucleotides, the CDR3 is TGTGCCAGCAGGACAGGGGGCTACGAGCAGTACTTC. Translation: CASRTGGYEQYF.

This clone was observed once. The J gene is TRBJ2-3, the V gene TRBV10-2, with TRBD2 matching over 11 bases. This CDR3 comprises 17 residues. Germline V gene lookup returns CDR1 WSHSY and CDR2 SAAADI. Trimming removed 4 bases from V and 2 bases from J; junction bases left unmatched: 8. The CDR3 DNA reads as TGCGCCAGCAGTGTACCGGGACTAGCGGACTCCACAGATACGCAGTATTTT. Residues: CASSVPGLADSTDTQYF.